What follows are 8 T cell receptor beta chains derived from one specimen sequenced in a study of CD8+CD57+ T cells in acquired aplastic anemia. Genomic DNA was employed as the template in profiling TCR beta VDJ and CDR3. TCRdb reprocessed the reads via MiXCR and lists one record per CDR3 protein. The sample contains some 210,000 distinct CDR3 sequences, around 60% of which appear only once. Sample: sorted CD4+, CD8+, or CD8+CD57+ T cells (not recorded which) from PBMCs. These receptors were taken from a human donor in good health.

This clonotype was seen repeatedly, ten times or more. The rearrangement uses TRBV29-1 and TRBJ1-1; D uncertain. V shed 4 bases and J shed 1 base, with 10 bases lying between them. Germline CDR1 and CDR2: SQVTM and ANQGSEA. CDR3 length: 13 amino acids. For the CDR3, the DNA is TGCAGCGTTGCGGGGTTCCCGAACACTGAAGCTTTCTTT. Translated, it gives CSVAGFPNTEAFF. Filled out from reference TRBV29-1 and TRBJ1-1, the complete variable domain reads SAVISQKPSRDICQRGTSLTIQCQVDSQVTMMFWYRQQPGQSLTLIATANQGSEATYESGFVIDKFPISRPNLTFSTLTVSNMSPEDSSIYLCSVAGFPNTEAFFGQGTRLTVV.

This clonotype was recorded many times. For the CDR3, the DNA is TGCGCCAGCAGCTTGGTGGGGGACAGGGGGAACACTGAAGCTTTCTTT. Translating it yields CASSLVGDRGNTEAFF. V and J are TRBV5-1 and TRBJ1-1; the match to TRBD1 covers 10 bases. V trimming: 0 bases; J trimming: 1 base; junction bases outside the gene matches: 3. The CDR3 is 16 amino acids. Germline V gene sequence: CDR1 SGHRS, CDR2 YFSETQ. Looking up the rest from reference TRBV5-1 and TRBJ1-1 gives the full variable domain: KAGVTQTPRYLIKTRGQQVTLSCSPISGHRSVSWYQQTPGQGLQFLFEYFSETQRNKGNFPGRFSGRQFSNSRSEMNVSTLELGDSALYLCASSLVGDRGNTEAFFGQGTRLTVV.

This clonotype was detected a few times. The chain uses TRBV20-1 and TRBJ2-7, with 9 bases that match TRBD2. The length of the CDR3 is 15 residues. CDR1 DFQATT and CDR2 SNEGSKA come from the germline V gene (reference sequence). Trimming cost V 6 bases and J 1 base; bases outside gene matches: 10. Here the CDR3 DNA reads TGCAGTGCCGAGGGAGGCCTAGCGGGGTCCTACGAGCAGTACTTC. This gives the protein CSAEGGLAGSYEQYF.

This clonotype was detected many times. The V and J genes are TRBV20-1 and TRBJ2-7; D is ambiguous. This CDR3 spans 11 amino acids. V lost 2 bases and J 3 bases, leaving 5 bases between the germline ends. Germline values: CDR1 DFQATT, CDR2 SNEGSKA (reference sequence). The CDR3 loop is CSARQDYEQYF. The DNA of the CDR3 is TGCAGTGCTAGACAGGACTACGAGCAGTACTTC.

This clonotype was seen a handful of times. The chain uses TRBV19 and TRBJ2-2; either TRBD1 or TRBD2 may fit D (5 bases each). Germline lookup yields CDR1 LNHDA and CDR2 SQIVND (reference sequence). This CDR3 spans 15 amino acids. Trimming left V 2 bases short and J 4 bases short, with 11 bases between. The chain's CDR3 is CASSIMVGVTGELFF. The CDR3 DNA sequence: TGTGCCAGTAGTATAATGGTGGGGGTCACCGGGGAGCTGTTTTTT.

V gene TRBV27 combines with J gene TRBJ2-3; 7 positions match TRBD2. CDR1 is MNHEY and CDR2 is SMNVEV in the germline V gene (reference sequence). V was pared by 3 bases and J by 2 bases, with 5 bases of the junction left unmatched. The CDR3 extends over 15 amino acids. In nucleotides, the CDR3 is TGTGCCAGCAGTTTCATCGGGGGGAACACAGATACGCAGTATTTT. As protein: CASSFIGGNTDTQYF.

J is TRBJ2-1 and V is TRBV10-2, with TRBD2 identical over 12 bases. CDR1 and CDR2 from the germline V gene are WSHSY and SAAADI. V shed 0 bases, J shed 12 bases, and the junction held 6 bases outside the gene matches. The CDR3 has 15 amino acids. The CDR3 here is CASSESVWTSGVQFF. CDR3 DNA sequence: TGCGCCAGCAGTGAGTCAGTGTGGACTAGCGGGGTGCAGTTCTTC.

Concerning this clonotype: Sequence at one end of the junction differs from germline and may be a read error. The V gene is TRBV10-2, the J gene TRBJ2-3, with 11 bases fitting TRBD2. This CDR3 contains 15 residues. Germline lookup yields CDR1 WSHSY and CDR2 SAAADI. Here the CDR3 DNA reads TGCGTCAGCCAGAGGACTAGCGGGAGCACAGATACGCAGTATTTT. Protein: CVSQRTSGSTDTQYF.